The next 21 T cell receptor beta chains were all read from a single sample in a study of blood T cell repertoires in COVID-19. Using immunoSEQ multiplex PCR, the repertoire was profiled, and TCRdb retains in-frame clones only, with some absent. The profile shows around 97,000 clones, about 91% of them singletons. Sequencing was carried out using peripheral blood. The origin of the receptors is a human donor in a cohort sampled during active COVID-19.

This sequence joins TRBV11-2 and TRBJ1-4, with D possibly matching TRBD1 (5 bases). CDR1 and CDR2 from the germline V gene are SGHAT and FQNNGV. The CDR3 length is 15 residues. V lost 1 base, J lost 5 bases, and 11 bases lay in between. CDR3 bases: TGTGCCAGCAGCTTAGGCCCAGGGTCAAATGAAAAACTGTTTTTT. The encoded protein is CASSLGPGSNEKLFF.

This chain connects TRBV19 to TRBJ1-1; D is possibly TRBD1 (5 bases). V was clipped by 6 bases and J by 4 bases, with 12 bases between them. Germline loops: CDR1 LNHDA, CDR2 SQIVND (reference sequence). The CDR3 runs to 13 residues. CDR3 in amino acids: CASSLGRGTEAFF. The CDR3 DNA sequence: TGTGCCAGTAGCTTGGGGAGGGGCACTGAAGCTTTCTTT. The full variable domain, in which reference TRBV19 and TRBJ1-1 provide the parts outside the CDR3, is DGGITQSPKYLFRKEGQNVTLSCEQNLNHDAMYWYRQDPGQGLRLIYYSQIVNDFQKGDIAEGYSVSREKKESFPLTVTSAQKNPTAFYLCASSLGRGTEAFFGQGTRLTVV.

The gene calls are TRBV10-3 and TRBJ1-5; D is perhaps TRBD1 (6 bases). Trimming shortened V by 4 bases and J by 2 bases, and 9 bases separated the two germline ends. CDR3 size: 14 residues. CDR1 ENHRY and CDR2 SYGVKD come from the germline V gene. The CDR3 DNA reads as TGTGCCATCAGTGTAGGGGGGGGCAATCAGCCCCAGCATTTT. Translated: CAISVGGGNQPQHF.

This CDR3 is CASSDSTGAEDVNTEAFF. CDR3 DNA sequence: TGCGCCAGCAGTGATTCGACAGGCGCCGAAGATGTGAACACTGAAGCTTTCTTT. V usage is TRBV10-1 and J usage is TRBJ1-1; perhaps TRBD1 as D (6 bases). CDR3 size: 18 residues. The V gene lost 3 bases and the J gene lost 0 bases, with 20 bases spanning the gap. Germline lookup yields CDR1 WNHNN and CDR2 SYGVQD (reference sequence).

This rearrangement joins TRBV10-3 to TRBJ1-1; D unresolved. This CDR3 has 13 residues. Trimming left V 0 bases short and J 6 bases short, with 8 bases between. CDR1 is ENHRY, CDR2 SYGVKD, per germline. The CDR3 loop is CAISESLTAEAFF. Here the CDR3 DNA reads TGTGCCATCAGTGAGTCGTTAACAGCTGAAGCTTTCTTT.

This chain joins TRBV18 and TRBJ2-3, with D possibly TRBD2 on 6 matching bases. The CDR3 totals 12 residues. Looked up from germline, CDR1 is KGHSH and CDR2 is LQKENI. V lost 3 bases and J 5 bases, leaving 6 bases between the germline ends. Written as DNA, the CDR3 is TGTGCCAGCTCACCGGGGGGAGATACGCAGTATTTT. Its translation is CASSPGGDTQYF. The full variable domain, in which reference TRBV18 and TRBJ2-3 provide the parts outside the CDR3, is NAGVMQNPRHLVRRRGQEARLRCSPMKGHSHVYWYRQLPEEGLKFMVYLQKENIIDESGMPKERFSAEFPKEGPSILRIQQVVRGDSAAYFCASSPGGDTQYFGPGTRLTVL.

The chain carries TRBV7-3 and TRBJ2-6, with 12 positions matching TRBD1. V lost 5 bases, J lost 6 bases, and 14 bases stayed unmatched. Germline V gene sequence: CDR1 SGHTA, CDR2 FQGTGA. The CDR3 totals 19 residues. CDR3 DNA: TGTGCCAGCAGCCTACACTCCGGGACAGGGGGCACGAAGGCCAACGTCCTGACTTTC. This codes for CASSLHSGTGGTKANVLTF.

Note on this clone: A read error may produce the germline difference seen at one junction end. The CDR3 loop is CASTPSGGRTGELFF. The CDR3 DNA is TGTGCTAGCACCCCGTCGGGGGGGCGGACCGGGGAGCTGTTTTTT. This chain joins TRBV7-7 and TRBJ2-2; 8 bases match TRBD2. The CDR3 is 15 amino acids. Germline-derived CDR1 and CDR2 are SSHAT and FNYEAQ (reference sequence).

The rearrangement uses TRBV9 and TRBJ1-6; 8 positions match TRBD1. CDR1 is SGDLS, CDR2 YYNGEE, per germline. The CDR3 spans 15 residues. Germline trimming cut 0 bases from V and 10 bases from J; bases unmatched to any gene: 6. The DNA for the CDR3 is TGTGCCAGCAGCGTAGGGGTACAGGGGGTATCACCCCTCCACTTT. This encodes CASSVGVQGVSPLHF.

The chain links TRBV27 to TRBJ2-1, with 11 bases lining up with TRBD2. Unmatched junction bases numbered 11, after V lost 6 bases and J lost 7 bases. Germline lookup yields CDR1 MNHEY and CDR2 SMNVEV (reference sequence). The CDR3 sequence is 16 residues long. CDR3 nucleotides: TGTGCCAGCAGCCTTATGGGTAGCGGGGGGGTGAATGAGCAGTTCTTC. This sequence encodes CASSLMGSGGVNEQFF.

The chain recombines TRBV9 with TRBJ2-3, with TRBD2 matching over 7 bases. Germline-derived CDR1 and CDR2 are SGDLS and YYNGEE. CDR3 size: 14 residues. Trimming took 0 bases from V and 4 from J; bases not matched to a gene: 2. The CDR3 nucleotides are TGTGCCAGCAGCGTAGGGGAGGGCGCAGATACGCAGTATTTT. It specifies CASSVGEGADTQYF.

The V and J genes are TRBV4-1 and TRBJ1-5, with D unclear. Trimming cost V 0 bases and J 5 bases, with 11 bases left between them. The CDR3 consists of 15 residues. Germline V gene data show CDR1 as MGHRA and CDR2 as YSYEKL. DNA for the CDR3: TGCGCCAGCAGCCAAGAAGGTCGGAGTGATCAGCCCCAGCATTTT. This encodes CASSQEGRSDQPQHF.

V gene TRBV4-3 combines with J gene TRBJ2-3; TRBD1 matches 11 bases. The length of the CDR3 is 15 residues. Germline V lookup: CDR1 LGHNA, CDR2 YSLEER. The junction had 6 bases not matched to a gene; V was cut back by 4 bases and J by 6 bases. In DNA, the CDR3 is TGCGCCAGCAGCCGAGGACAGGGGGCGCGTGATACGCAGTATTTT. Protein: CASSRGQGARDTQYF.

A remark on this clone: This sample also contains other DNA sequences that code for the same CDR3. The genes are TRBV7-2 and TRBJ2-1; 7 positions agree with TRBD2. CDR1 is SGHTA, CDR2 FQGNSA, per germline. With V trimmed by 1 base and J by 2 bases, 5 bases remained unmatched. The CDR3 has 16 residues. Written as DNA, the CDR3 is TGTGCCAGCAGCTTAGTAGCTAGCGGAACCTACAATGAGCAGTTCTTC. Translating gives CASSLVASGTYNEQFF. The full variable domain, its missing parts supplied by reference TRBV7-2 and TRBJ2-1, is GAGVSQSPSNKVTEKGKDVELRCDPISGHTALYWYRQSLGQGLEFLIYFQGNSAPDKSGLPSDRFSAERTGGSVSTLTIQRTQQEDSAVYLCASSLVASGTYNEQFFGPGTRLTVL.

The chain is built from TRBV18 and TRBJ1-1; unclear D gene. Germline CDR1 reads KGHSH; CDR2 reads LQKENI. Trimming took 0 bases from V and 0 from J, leaving 11 bases between them. There are 16 residues in the CDR3. CDR3 amino acids: CASSPPFPGLNTEAFF. DNA for the CDR3: TGTGCCAGCTCACCACCGTTTCCGGGGTTGAACACTGAAGCTTTCTTT.

The CDR3 loop reads CASSYRGGLSYEQYF. CDR3 coding DNA: TGTGCCAGCAGTTACCGGGGGGGGCTCTCCTACGAGCAGTACTTC. This sequence joins TRBV6-6 and TRBJ2-7, with 8 bases identical to TRBD2. Germline CDR1 MNHNY, CDR2 SVGAGI (reference sequence). CDR3 length: 15 residues. V gave up 2 bases and J gave up 0 bases; unmatched junction bases: 3.

This clone was seen just once. The genes are TRBV5-1 and TRBJ2-1; a weak D match, TRBD1 (5 bases). V lost 3 bases and J 0 bases, leaving 10 bases between the germline ends. The CDR3 covers 15 residues. The germline CDR1 and CDR2 sequences are SGHRS and YFSETQ. CDR3 DNA: TGCGCCAGCAGCTCCGCAGGGTACTCCTACAATGAGCAGTTCTTC. Translating gives CASSSAGYSYNEQFF.

This chain joins TRBV28 and TRBJ2-7; 7 bases map to TRBD2. With 2 bases clipped from V and 1 base from J, the junction kept 8 bases outside the gene matches. The CDR3 has 16 residues. Germline CDR1 is MDHEN and CDR2 is SYDVKM. CDR3 nucleotide sequence: TGTGCCAGCAGTTTAATATCTAGCGGTTCGTCCTACGAGCAGTACTTC. Its translation is CASSLISSGSSYEQYF.

The chain links TRBV7-3 to TRBJ1-2, with a possible D match to TRBD1 (5 bases). The CDR3 length is 15 residues. Per the germline V gene, CDR1 is SGHTA and CDR2 is FQGTGA. V was trimmed by 1 base and J by 6 bases, leaving 15 bases between them. In DNA, the CDR3 is TGTGCCAGCAGCTTAAGAATTGGGGCGGAAGATGGCTACACCTTC. It specifies CASSLRIGAEDGYTF.

The chain is built from TRBV7-9 and TRBJ2-5; D may be TRBD2 (5 bases). The V gene's germline CDR1 is SEHNR and CDR2 FQNEAQ (reference sequence). V was pared by 5 bases and J by 5 bases, with 18 bases between. The CDR3 is 15 amino acids. Here the CDR3 reads CASSPPTSEVETQYF. CDR3 DNA sequence: TGTGCCAGCAGCCCCCCGACATCGGAGGTGGAGACCCAGTACTTC.

V gene TRBV7-2 combines with J gene TRBJ2-6; unclear D gene. The CDR3 extends over 16 amino acids. Germline CDR1 is SGHTA and CDR2 is FQGNSA. The germline V and J ends were trimmed by 3 bases and 0 bases, with 9 bases remaining between them. The CDR3 coding sequence is TGTGCCAGCAGCTTCGGTCTCCGCTCTGGGGCCAACGTCCTGACTTTC. Its translation: CASSFGLRSGANVLTF.